Sequencing of this TCR beta chain was carried out in a study of breast tumors, draining lymph nodes, adjacent tissues. General observations from the study: Findings are consistent with lymph node origin and intratumoral expansion of most tumor T cells. Tumors had less TCR diversity than lymph nodes, more than nontumor tissue.

V gave up 5 bases and J gave up 16 bases; unmatched junction bases: 12. Looked up from germline, CDR1 is LGHDT and CDR2 is YNNKEL (reference sequence). The CDR3 is made up of 15 amino acids. Axillary draining lymph nodes of breast cancer patients supplied the node samples. TCRdb reprocessed the multiplex PCR reads with MiXCR, giving one entry per CDR3 protein. The sample records 80,000 to 130,000 distinct CDR3 sequences, roughly 20% being singletons. This clonotype was picked up a small number of times. The antigen is undetermined. V and J are TRBV3-1 and TRBJ2-4; 15 bases are shared with TRBD2. Material: axillary lymph node tissue. The clonotype was recovered from a female donor with breast cancer. Some clones in this sample may be carry-over from other donors' samples. The CDR3 loop is CASSDHGLAGGPSYF. DNA of the CDR3: TGTGCCAGCAGCGACCACGGACTAGCGGGAGGGCCGAGTTACTTC.